This T cell receptor beta chain came from a study of control samples from healthy donors and cancer patients. This clone came up once. The trim removed 3 bases at V and 5 bases at J, leaving 7 bases unmatched. Germline V lookup: CDR1 SGHRS, CDR2 YFSETQ. There are 14 residues in the CDR3. The repertoire was sequenced with immunoSEQ multiplex PCR; TCRdb's copy has only in-frame clones and lacks some. This table holds about 140,000 clones, about 85% found once. This TCR derives from a woman aged 25 to 39 in good health. The sequenced sample consisted of blood. The chain employs TRBV5-1 and TRBJ1-2, with 7 nucleotides matching TRBD1. As DNA, the CDR3 is TGCGCCAGCAGCTGGGGGACAGTTGATTATGGCTACACCTTC. Translating it yields CASSWGTVDYGYTF.